A single sample is the source of the 13 T cell receptor beta chains below, sequenced in a study of blood T cell repertoires in COVID-19. Measured with immunoSEQ multiplex PCR; TCRdb has only the in-frame clones, and not every one. The sample records 380,000 or so clones, roughly nine tenths being singletons. Material: peripheral blood. The receptor source for this set is a man between 40 and 49 years old with acute or convalescent COVID-19.

The chain has TRBV5-5 and TRBJ1-1; D not resolved. Germline V gene lookup returns CDR1 SGHKS and CDR2 YYEKEE (reference sequence). The CDR3 loop spans 15 amino acids. Trimming removed 4 bases at V and 0 bases at J, with 13 bases between. CDR3 DNA sequence: TGTGCCAGCAGCCCGTTAGTACGTTTGAACACTGAAGCTTTCTTT. It translates to CASSPLVRLNTEAFF.

The sample holds one count of this clone. Additional DNA sequences in this sample encode the identical CDR3. V and J are TRBV6-5 and TRBJ1-2; the D gene is possibly TRBD1 (5 bases). This CDR3 has 13 residues. The germline CDR1 and CDR2 sequences are MNHEY and SVGAGI. Trimming stripped 5 bases from V and 6 bases from J, with 13 bases between. The CDR3 DNA reads as TGTGCCAGCAGTAGGGGCAGGGTGGATGGCTACACCTTC. This gives the protein CASSRGRVDGYTF.

This chain links TRBV19 with TRBJ2-1, with unresolved D. V gave up 1 base and J gave up 6 bases, with 10 bases separating them. Germline CDR1 and CDR2: LNHDA and SQIVND (reference sequence). The CDR3 has 14 amino acids. CDR3: CASSIASTSNEQFF. CDR3 coding DNA: TGTGCCAGTAGTATAGCCAGTACATCCAATGAGCAGTTCTTC.

The chain recombines TRBV9 with TRBJ1-6; D possibly corresponds to TRBD1 (5 bases). Germline CDR1 is SGDLS and CDR2 is YYNGEE. The CDR3 has 18 amino acids. V lost 0 bases and J lost 0, with 13 bases in between. CDR3 bases: TGTGCCAGCAGCGTAGGGGGGGTAGGAAGCTCCTATAATTCACCCCTCCACTTT. Protein sequence: CASSVGGVGSSYNSPLHF.

The genes are TRBV29-1 and TRBJ1-1, with TRBD1 identical over 8 bases. The CDR3 has 15 amino acids. With V trimmed by 1 base and J by 1 base, 5 bases remained unmatched. CDR1 is SQVTM, CDR2 ANQGSEA, per germline. CDR3 coding DNA: TGCAGCGTTGAAGGGGAACAGGGGGGGAACACTGAAGCTTTCTTT. This codes for CSVEGEQGGNTEAFF.

The chain joins TRBV19 to TRBJ2-5, with a weak D call TRBD2 (6 bases). The V and J ends lost 2 bases and 0 bases respectively, with 13 bases between them. Germline CDR1 is LNHDA and CDR2 is SQIVND (reference sequence). This CDR3 comprises 16 residues. The CDR3 is CASSIRPAGHQETQYF. In DNA form, the CDR3 reads TGTGCCAGTAGTATACGACCAGCGGGCCACCAAGAGACCCAGTACTTC.

This clone was seen a few times. This chain joins TRBV6-5 and TRBJ1-6; 8 bases map to TRBD1. CDR3 length: 14 amino acids. CDR1 MNHEY and CDR2 SVGAGI come from the germline V gene. V trimming: 5 bases; J trimming: 10 bases; junction bases outside the gene matches: 7. This CDR3 reads CASSRDRWRSPLHF. CDR3 DNA: TGTGCCAGCAGTCGGGACAGGTGGAGGTCACCCCTCCACTTT.

This chain uses TRBV12-3 or TRBV12-4 with TRBJ1-2; 8 nucleotides align to TRBD1. V gave up 7 bases and J gave up 6 bases; unmatched junction bases: 7. This CDR3 contains 13 residues. This CDR3 reads CASTLGTGDGYTF. CDR3 bases: TGTGCCAGCACCCTCGGGACAGGCGATGGCTACACCTTC.

The chain has TRBV5-6 and TRBJ2-1, with 7 bases aligning to TRBD2. Germline lookup yields CDR1 SGHDT and CDR2 YYEEEE. This CDR3 contains 14 residues. With 0 bases clipped from V and 6 bases from J, the junction kept 3 bases outside the gene matches. CDR3 protein: CASSLETGGNEQFF. CDR3 nucleotides: TGTGCCAGCAGCTTGGAGACGGGAGGCAATGAGCAGTTCTTC. The full variable domain, its missing parts supplied by reference TRBV5-6 and TRBJ2-1, is DAGVTQSPTHLIKTRGQQVTLRCSPKSGHDTVSWYQQALGQGPQFIFQYYEEEERQRGNFPDRFSGHQFPNYSSELNVNALLLGDSALYLCASSLETGGNEQFFGPGTRLTVL.

The chain carries TRBV7-9 and TRBJ1-1; TRBD1 matches 7 bases. Germline trimming cut 8 bases from V and 1 base from J; bases unmatched to any gene: 4. Germline V gives CDR1 SEHNR, CDR2 FQNEAQ (reference sequence). The CDR3 totals 13 residues. The CDR3 DNA reads as TGTGCCAGCCGTCGGACAGGGAACACTGAAGCTTTCTTT. This codes for CASRRTGNTEAFF.

The rearrangement joins TRBV6-5 to TRBJ2-7; 12 bases match TRBD2. Per germline, CDR1 MNHEY and CDR2 SVGAGI. The CDR3 loop spans 13 amino acids. With V trimmed by 4 bases and J by 7 bases, 2 bases remained unmatched. The CDR3 bases are TGTGCCAGCAGTTCCGGACTAGCGGGGGAGCAGTACTTC. Its translation is CASSSGLAGEQYF.

The chain carries TRBV3-1 (or the pseudogene TRBV3-2) and TRBJ1-3; no firm D call. The CDR3 is 16 residues long. The germline gives CDR1 LGHDT, CDR2 YNNKEL (reference sequence). V was clipped by 2 bases and J by 0 bases, with 11 bases between them. Here the CDR3 reads CASSQNDWSSGNTIYF. The DNA for the CDR3 is TGTGCCAGCAGCCAAAACGACTGGAGCTCTGGAAACACCATATATTTT.

This chain links TRBV15 with TRBJ1-2; the D is unclear. The CDR3 is made up of 13 amino acids. Germline CDR1 reads LNHNV; CDR2 reads YYDKDF (reference sequence). With 4 bases removed from V and 1 base from J, the gap between germline ends came to 7 bases. CDR3 DNA: TGTGCCACCAGCACAGGTCTTAACTATGGCTACACCTTC. Its protein product is CATSTGLNYGYTF.